This passage covers 20 T cell receptor beta chains from one sample sequenced in a study of blood T cell repertoires in COVID-19. Here immunoSEQ multiplex PCR was the method, and the copy in TCRdb shows in-frame clones only, minus some. Among approximately 120,000 clones listed, approximately 81% were seen once. The sequenced material came from peripheral blood. Receptors were obtained from a man aged 40-49 years with active or convalescent COVID-19.

The chain is built from TRBV29-1 and TRBJ1-2; weak D call: TRBD1 (6 bases). The germline V and J ends were trimmed by 6 bases and 4 bases, with 15 bases remaining between them. CDR1 and CDR2 (germline): SQVTM, ANQGSEA. The CDR3 has 13 amino acids. The CDR3 protein is CSVDQTGVYGYTF. As DNA, the CDR3 is TGCAGCGTCGACCAGACAGGCGTCTATGGCTACACCTTC.

The J gene is TRBJ2-5, the V gene TRBV7-2; possible D gene TRBD2, 6 bases. Germline lookup yields CDR1 SGHTA and CDR2 FQGNSA. CDR3 size: 15 residues. V was clipped by 0 bases and J by 4 bases, with 12 bases between them. The CDR3 loop reads CASSLAAGPSETQYF. In nucleotides, the CDR3 is TGTGCCAGCAGCTTAGCAGCGGGCCCCTCAGAGACCCAGTACTTC. Based on the CDR3 plus reference TRBV7-2 and TRBJ2-5, the full variable domain is GAGVSQSPSNKVTEKGKDVELRCDPISGHTALYWYRQSLGQGLEFLIYFQGNSAPDKSGLPSDRFSAERTGGSVSTLTIQRTQQEDSAVYLCASSLAAGPSETQYFGPGTRLLVL.

This clone came up once. The chain joins TRBV30 to TRBJ1-2; a weak D match, TRBD1 (6 bases). CDR1 and CDR2 from the germline V gene are GTSNPN and SVGIG (reference sequence). The CDR3 length is 14 residues. V was trimmed by 2 bases and J by 8 bases, leaving 18 bases between them. CDR3 sequence reads: CAWSWGGDLYGYTF. CDR3 DNA sequence: TGTGCCTGGAGTTGGGGGGGCGATCTCTACGGCTACACCTTC.

The chain recombines TRBV23-1 with TRBJ2-7, with D perhaps matching TRBD2 (5 bases). TRBV23-1 is noted as an ORF with a role that remains uncertain. The V and J ends lost 2 bases and 5 bases respectively, with 22 bases between them. CDR3 size: 17 residues. The CDR3 here is CASSQPSPLGFSDEQYF. CDR3 in DNA: TGCGCCAGCAGTCAACCCTCGCCGCTCGGATTTAGCGACGAGCAGTACTTC.

The genes are TRBV11-2 and TRBJ2-7; D not certain. The CDR3 contains 12 residues. Trimming stripped 1 base from V and 6 bases from J, with 7 bases between. CDR1 is SGHAT and CDR2 is FQNNGV in the germline V gene. The CDR3, as DNA: TGTGCCAGCAGCTTAGGAGGTGCCGAGCAGTACTTC. It translates to CASSLGGAEQYF.

This chain joins TRBV5-1 and TRBJ2-5; TRBD1 is a possible D gene (6 bases). Germline V gives CDR1 SGHRS, CDR2 YFSETQ. V dropped 3 bases and J dropped 1 base, with 10 bases sitting between them. The CDR3 is made up of 14 amino acids. This CDR3 is CASSSGQPQETQYF. CDR3 nucleotide sequence: TGCGCCAGCAGCTCTGGACAGCCCCAAGAGACCCAGTACTTC. The full variable domain, in which reference TRBV5-1 and TRBJ2-5 provide the parts outside the CDR3, is KAGVTQTPRYLIKTRGQQVTLSCSPISGHRSVSWYQQTPGQGLQFLFEYFSETQRNKGNFPGRFSGRQFSNSRSEMNVSTLELGDSALYLCASSSGQPQETQYFGPGTRLLVL.

V and J are TRBV29-1 and TRBJ1-1; 7 positions match TRBD1. Per germline, CDR1 SQVTM and CDR2 ANQGSEA. The CDR3 has 14 residues. V shed 7 bases and J 3 bases; nucleotides not matched to a gene: 11. The CDR3 protein is CSGQGRGLHTEAFF. CDR3 coding DNA: TGCAGCGGCCAAGGTAGGGGGCTGCACACTGAAGCTTTCTTT.

V gene TRBV28 combines with J gene TRBJ1-1; possible D gene TRBD1, 6 bases. The CDR3 is made up of 13 amino acids. Trimming removed 6 bases at V and 10 bases at J, with 18 bases between. Germline CDR1 is MDHEN and CDR2 is SYDVKM. CDR3 protein: CASSFQGVGGAFF. The DNA of the CDR3 is TGTGCCAGCAGCTTCCAAGGCGTAGGGGGAGCTTTCTTT.

The chain links TRBV25-1 to TRBJ1-2; D is possibly TRBD1 (6 bases). The CDR3 totals 13 residues. Trimming cost V 3 bases and J 4 bases, with 9 bases left between them. The germline V gene has CDR1 MGHDK and CDR2 SYGVNS. CDR3 region: CASSDQGTYGYTF. The DNA of the CDR3 is TGTGCCAGCAGTGATCAGGGGACCTATGGCTACACCTTC.

The chain joins TRBV5-1 to TRBJ2-3; 9 bases fit TRBD2. The germline V gene has CDR1 SGHRS and CDR2 YFSETQ. J lost 6 bases, V lost 0 bases, and 5 bases had no gene match. The CDR3 is 15 residues long. The CDR3 bases are TGCGCCAGCAGCTTGGTGGCTAGCGGGACGGATACGCAGTATTTT. Translating it yields CASSLVASGTDTQYF.

The chain is built from TRBV27 and TRBJ2-3; 12 bases agree with TRBD2. V dropped 6 bases and J dropped 6; count of bases not matched to a gene: 10. This CDR3 region has 16 residues. Germline CDR1 MNHEY, CDR2 SMNVEV (reference sequence). The CDR3 DNA is TGTGCCAGCAGGATAACACTAGCGGGGGGACGCGATACGCAGTATTTT. Encoded protein: CASRITLAGGRDTQYF.

The chain uses TRBV7-9 and TRBJ2-1, with 8 nucleotides matching TRBD2. CDR3 length: 16 residues. Trimming at V came to 0 bases and at J to 6 bases, leaving 7 bases not matched to a gene. Germline lookup yields CDR1 SEHNR and CDR2 FQNEAQ (reference sequence). The CDR3 loop reads CASSLAGLAGPNEQFF. CDR3 bases: TGTGCCAGCAGCTTAGCTGGGTTAGCGGGGCCCAATGAGCAGTTCTTC.

CDR3 sequence (DNA): TGTGCCAGCAGCCGAGCGGGAGTAGGCAATGAGCAGTTCTTC. This sequence encodes CASSRAGVGNEQFF. The chain joins TRBV3-1 (or the pseudogene TRBV3-2) to TRBJ2-1, with 8 bases that match TRBD2. The CDR3 is made up of 14 amino acids. The V and J ends lost 4 bases and 6 bases, in that order; junction bases with no gene match: 5. Germline values: CDR1 LGHDT, CDR2 YNNKEL (reference sequence).

The chain uses TRBV2 and TRBJ2-5; D call uncertain. In germline, CDR1 is SNHLY, CDR2 FYNNEI. V shed 4 bases and J shed 0 bases, with 3 bases lying between them. The length of the CDR3 is 12 residues. CDR3 sequence: CASSVDQETQYF. As DNA, the CDR3 is TGTGCCAGCAGTGTCGACCAAGAGACCCAGTACTTC.

The CDR3 sequence is CASSYSTGGQTEAFF. Here the CDR3 DNA reads TGTGCCAGCAGTTACTCGACCGGGGGTCAGACTGAAGCTTTCTTT. This rearrangement joins TRBV6-5 to TRBJ1-1; D may be TRBD1 (5 bases). The V gene's germline CDR1 is MNHEY and CDR2 SVGAGI. This CDR3 is built from 15 residues. With 0 bases removed from V and 5 bases from J, the gap between germline ends came to 13 bases.

The chain uses TRBV28 and TRBJ1-2; no clear D gene. Germline V lookup: CDR1 MDHEN, CDR2 SYDVKM. V was cut by 2 bases and J by 8 bases, with 9 bases left in between. The CDR3 has 12 amino acids. CDR3 coding DNA: TGTGCCAGCAGTTTAGCAGTTCCAGGCTACACCTTC. Amino acids: CASSLAVPGYTF.

The chain combines TRBV5-1 with TRBJ2-7; D may be TRBD2 (6 bases). The V end was cut by 0 bases, the J end by 6 bases, with 10 bases between. CDR1 and CDR2 from the germline V gene are SGHRS and YFSETQ. This CDR3 has 13 residues. This chain's CDR3 is CASSLDWGGEQYF. CDR3 bases: TGCGCCAGCAGCTTGGACTGGGGAGGCGAGCAGTACTTC.

The gene calls are TRBV10-3 and TRBJ2-1; 8 nucleotides match TRBD2. V shed 7 bases and J 6 bases; nucleotides not matched to a gene: 8. Germline CDR1 and CDR2: ENHRY and SYGVKD. The CDR3 spans 14 residues. CDR3: CAINGAGGTNEQFF. The CDR3 DNA sequence: TGTGCCATCAACGGGGCGGGGGGCACCAATGAGCAGTTCTTC.

Ten or more counts support this clone. The J gene is TRBJ1-5, the V gene TRBV15; no firm D call. The CDR3 has 16 residues. Trimming cost V 2 bases and J 5 bases, with 16 bases left between them. Germline V gene lookup returns CDR1 LNHNV and CDR2 YYDKDF (reference sequence). Written as DNA, the CDR3 is TGTGCCACCAGCAGATCCCCTGAGGGTAGGGATCAGCCCCAGCATTTT. Encoded protein: CATSRSPEGRDQPQHF.

This chain uses TRBV6-6 with TRBJ1-2; no definite D call. The ends were cut back, 2 bases at V and 6 bases at J, with 16 bases in the middle. The germline gives CDR1 MNHNY, CDR2 SVGAGI (reference sequence). The CDR3 is 15 residues long. CDR3 protein: CASSYPFEKLDGYTF. The CDR3 coding sequence is TGTGCCAGCAGTTACCCGTTTGAGAAACTAGATGGCTACACCTTC.